This T cell receptor beta chain was captured in a study of T-cell reconstitution after alpha-beta-depleted transplantation in children. Regarding the study as a whole: Expanded clones from the graft, numbering several hundred, reportedly supplied alpha-beta T cells about two months after transplant. Newly generated T cells supplied most T-cell counts and diversity one year post-transplant.

Germline CDR1 reads SGHVS; CDR2 reads FNYEAQ. The CDR3 extends over 16 amino acids. V was trimmed by 5 bases and J by 2 bases, leaving 16 bases between them. This clonotype was counted at least ten times. The target antigen is unknown. Unique molecular identifiers tagged the TCRbeta library. TCRdb reprocessed the PCR reads via MiXCR and lists one record per CDR3 protein. Among more than 300,000 distinct CDR3 sequences, about 17% were seen once, and the ten largest hold roughly 41%. Sample: PBMCs, mostly from graft donor cells, taken 360 days after TCRalphabeta/CD19-depleted stem cell transplant. The chain carries TRBV7-6 and TRBJ2-1; D not certain. This receptor was taken from a male patient between 2 and 10 years old who had a stem cell transplant for acute lymphoblastic leukemia, so the T cells may come from the graft donor. The DNA for the CDR3 is TGTGCCAGCAGCATAGAGCCACGGCCCGCCTACAATGAGCAGTTCTTC. Its translation: CASSIEPRPAYNEQFF.